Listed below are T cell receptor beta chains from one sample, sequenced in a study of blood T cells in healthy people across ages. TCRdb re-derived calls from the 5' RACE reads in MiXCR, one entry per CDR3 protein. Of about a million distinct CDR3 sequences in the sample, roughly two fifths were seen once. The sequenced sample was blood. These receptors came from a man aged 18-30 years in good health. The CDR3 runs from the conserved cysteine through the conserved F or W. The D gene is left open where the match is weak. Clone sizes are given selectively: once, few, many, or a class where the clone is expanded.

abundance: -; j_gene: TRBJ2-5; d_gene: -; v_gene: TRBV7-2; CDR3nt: TGTGCCAGCAGCTTAGTTGGGGGGATTAGTCAAGAGACCCAGTACTTC; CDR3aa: CASSLVGGISQETQYF
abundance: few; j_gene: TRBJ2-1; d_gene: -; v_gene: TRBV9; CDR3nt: TGTGCCAGCAGCCCATCTTGGGGCAGGGTGGACAATGAGCAGTTCTTC; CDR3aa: CASSPSWGRVDNEQFF
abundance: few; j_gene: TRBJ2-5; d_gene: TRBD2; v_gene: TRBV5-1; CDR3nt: TGCGCCAGCAGCCCGGATAGCGGGATCGTTGGGGAGACCCAGTACTTC; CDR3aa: CASSPDSGIVGETQYF
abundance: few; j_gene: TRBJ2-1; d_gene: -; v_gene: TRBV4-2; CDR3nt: TGTGCCAGCAGCCGAGGGGAGGACAATGAGCAGTTCTTC; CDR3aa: CASSRGEDNEQFF
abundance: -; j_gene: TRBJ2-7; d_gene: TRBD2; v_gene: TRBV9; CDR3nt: TGTGCCAGCAGCGTATCTAGCGGGGGCTACTACGAGCAGTACTTC; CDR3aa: CASSVSSGGYYEQYF
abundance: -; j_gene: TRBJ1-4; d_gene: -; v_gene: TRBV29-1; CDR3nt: TGCAGCGTTGCCGGGGGGGGTTTGTTTTTT; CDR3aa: CSVAGGGLFF
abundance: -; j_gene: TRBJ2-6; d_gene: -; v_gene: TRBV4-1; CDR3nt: TGCGCCAGCAGCCAAGGTAGAGGAACTCGGGTCAACGTCCTGACTTTC; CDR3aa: CASSQGRGTRVNVLTF
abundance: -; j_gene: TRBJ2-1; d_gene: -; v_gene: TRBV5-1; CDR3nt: TGCGCCAGCAGCGTGCGTCCGGCACGGGAGCAGTTCTTC; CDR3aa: CASSVRPAREQFF
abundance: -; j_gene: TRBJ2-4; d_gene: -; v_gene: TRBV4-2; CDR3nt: TGTGCCAGCAGCCAAGAAGGTGGGGGAGCCAAAAACATTCAGTACTTC; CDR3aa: CASSQEGGGAKNIQYF
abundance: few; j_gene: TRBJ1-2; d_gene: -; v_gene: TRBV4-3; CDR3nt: TGCGCCAGCAGCCAAGATCGAACAGGGAGGGGCTACACCTTC; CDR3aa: CASSQDRTGRGYTF
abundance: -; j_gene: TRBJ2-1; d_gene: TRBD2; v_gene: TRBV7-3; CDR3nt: TGTGCCAGCAGCTTAACGCGGGGGTCCTACAATGAGCAGTTCTTC; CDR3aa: CASSLTRGSYNEQFF
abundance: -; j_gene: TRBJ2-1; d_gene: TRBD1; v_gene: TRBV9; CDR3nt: TGTGCCAGCAGCGCTACAGGGGGCACCTACAATGAGCAGTTCTTC; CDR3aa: CASSATGGTYNEQFF
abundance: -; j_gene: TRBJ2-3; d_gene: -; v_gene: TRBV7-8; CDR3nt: TGTGCCAGCAGCTTGAGGGGGAGGCACGGTGAAGATACGCAGTATTTT; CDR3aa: CASSLRGRHGEDTQYF
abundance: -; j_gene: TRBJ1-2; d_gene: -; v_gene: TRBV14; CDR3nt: TGTGCCAGCAGCCACGTCTCGGATCGAGTTGGCTACACCTTC; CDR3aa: CASSHVSDRVGYTF
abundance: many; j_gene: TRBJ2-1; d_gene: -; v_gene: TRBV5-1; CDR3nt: TGCGCCAGCAGCTTGGCCATCCGCAGCAATGAGCAGTTCTTC; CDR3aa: CASSLAIRSNEQFF
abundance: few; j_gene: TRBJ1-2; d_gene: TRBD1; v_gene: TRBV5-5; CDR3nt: TGTGCCAGCATCGGGACAGGGAACTATGGCTACACCTTC; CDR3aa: CASIGTGNYGYTF
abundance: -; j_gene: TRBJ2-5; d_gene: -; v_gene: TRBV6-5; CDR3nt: TGTGCCAGCATAATGACGCCAGACCAAGAGACCCAGTACTTC; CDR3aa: CASIMTPDQETQYF
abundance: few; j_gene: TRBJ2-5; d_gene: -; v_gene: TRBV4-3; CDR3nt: TGCGCCAGCAGCCAAGGTGGGCACCGCCAAGAGACCCAGTACTTC; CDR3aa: CASSQGGHRQETQYF
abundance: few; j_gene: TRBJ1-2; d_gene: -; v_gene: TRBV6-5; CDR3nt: TGTGCCAGCAGTCCCGGTAAATCCTATGGCTACACCTTC; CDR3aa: CASSPGKSYGYTF
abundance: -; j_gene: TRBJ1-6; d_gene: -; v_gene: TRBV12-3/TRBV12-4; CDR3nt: TGTGCCAGCAGTCCCCCCCCCAGTGGGTTTTCGTTCTCACCCCTCCACTTT; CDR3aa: CASSPPPSGFSFSPLHF
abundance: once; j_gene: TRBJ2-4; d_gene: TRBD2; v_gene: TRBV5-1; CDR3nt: TGCGCCAGCAGCCGCCCACTAGCGAAAAAAAACATTCAGTACTTC; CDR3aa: CASSRPLAKKNIQYF
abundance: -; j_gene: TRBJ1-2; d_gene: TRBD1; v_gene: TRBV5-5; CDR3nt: TGTGCCAGCAGCTTTGACAGGGGGATATACGGCTACACCTTC; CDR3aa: CASSFDRGIYGYTF
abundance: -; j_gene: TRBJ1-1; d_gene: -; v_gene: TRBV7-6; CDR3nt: TGTGCCAGCATGGGAGGGGCAAACACTGAAGCTTTCTTT; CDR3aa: CASMGGANTEAFF
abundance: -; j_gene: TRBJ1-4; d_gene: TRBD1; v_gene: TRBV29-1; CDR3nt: TGCAGCGTGGGACAGTTGGGCGCGGAAAAACTGTTTTTT; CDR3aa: CSVGQLGAEKLFF
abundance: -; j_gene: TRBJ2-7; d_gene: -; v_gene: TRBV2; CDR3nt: TGTGCCAGCAGCTACAACTCACAAGAGCAGTACTTC; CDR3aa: CASSYNSQEQYF
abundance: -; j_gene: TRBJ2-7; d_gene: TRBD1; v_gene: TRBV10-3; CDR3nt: TGTGCCATCAGCGGAGGACAGGGAGGCTACAATGAGCAGTACTTC; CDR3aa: CAISGGQGGYNEQYF
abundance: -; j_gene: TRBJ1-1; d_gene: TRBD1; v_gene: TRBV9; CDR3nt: TGTGCCAGCAGCGGACAGGGAGGTAATGAAGCTTTCTTT; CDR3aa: CASSGQGGNEAFF
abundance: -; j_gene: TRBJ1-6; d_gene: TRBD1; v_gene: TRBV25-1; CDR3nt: TGTGCCAGCAGTGCCCGGGACAGAAATTCACCCCTCCACTTT; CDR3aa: CASSARDRNSPLHF
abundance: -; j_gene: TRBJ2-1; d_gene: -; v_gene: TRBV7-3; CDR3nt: TGTGCCAGCAGCCCCAAGGGCAGCTATGAGCAGTTCTTC; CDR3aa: CASSPKGSYEQFF
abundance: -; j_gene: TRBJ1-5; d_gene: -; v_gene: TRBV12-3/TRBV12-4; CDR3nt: TGTGCCAGCACCTTGGGCGGTTCTACGGTTCCCGTCAATCAGCCCCAGCATTTT; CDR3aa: CASTLGGSTVPVNQPQHF
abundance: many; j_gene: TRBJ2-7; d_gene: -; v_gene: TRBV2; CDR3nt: TGTGCCAGTTCACAGGAATCTGAGCAGTACTTC; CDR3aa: CASSQESEQYF
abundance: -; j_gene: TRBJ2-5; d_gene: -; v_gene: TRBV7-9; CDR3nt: TGTGCCAGCAGCTTAGCCATAATGGAGACCCAGTACTTC; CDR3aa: CASSLAIMETQYF
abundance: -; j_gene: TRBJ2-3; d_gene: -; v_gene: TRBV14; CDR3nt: TGTGCCAGCAGCCAAGAGTTTGGGTGGTCGGCTGATACGCAGTATTTT; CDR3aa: CASSQEFGWSADTQYF
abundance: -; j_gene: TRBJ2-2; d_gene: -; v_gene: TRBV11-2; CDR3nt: TGTGCCAGCAGCTTGAAGCGGAGCACCGGGGAGCTGTTTTTT; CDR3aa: CASSLKRSTGELFF
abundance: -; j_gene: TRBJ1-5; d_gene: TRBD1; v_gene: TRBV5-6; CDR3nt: TGTGCCAGCAGCTTGAGCAGGGGGCTAAATCAGCCCCAGCATTTT; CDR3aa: CASSLSRGLNQPQHF
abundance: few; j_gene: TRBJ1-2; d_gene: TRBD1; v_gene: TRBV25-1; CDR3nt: TGTGCCAGCAGGCAGGGGGCGCTTGGCTACACCTTC; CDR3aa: CASRQGALGYTF
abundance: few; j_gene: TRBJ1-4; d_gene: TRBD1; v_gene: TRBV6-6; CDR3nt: TGTGCCAGCAGCGACGGACAGGGAGTAACTAATGAAAAACTGTTTTTT; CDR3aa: CASSDGQGVTNEKLFF
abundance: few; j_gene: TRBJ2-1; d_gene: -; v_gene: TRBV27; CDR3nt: TGTGCCAGCAGTTTAGCTCGGGGGTTGTTTGAGCAGTTCTTC; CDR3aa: CASSLARGLFEQFF
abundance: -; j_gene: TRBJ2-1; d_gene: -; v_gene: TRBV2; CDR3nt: TGTGCCAGCAGTGGGGGACTTGGGACTTCCTACAATGAGCAGTTCTTC; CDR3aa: CASSGGLGTSYNEQFF
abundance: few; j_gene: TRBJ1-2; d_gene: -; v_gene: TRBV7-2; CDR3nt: TGTGCCAGCAGCTTAGGTCTGTGGCAGGGCTATGGCTACACCTTC; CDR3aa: CASSLGLWQGYGYTF
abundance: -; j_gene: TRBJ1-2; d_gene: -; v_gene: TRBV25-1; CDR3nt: TGTGCCAGCAGTGAATCGTCCCGGGACAACTATGGCTACACCTTC; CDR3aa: CASSESSRDNYGYTF
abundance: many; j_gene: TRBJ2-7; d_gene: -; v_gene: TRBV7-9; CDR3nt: TGTGCCAGCAGTCCCAGATTTCGGGGTTTGGACGAGCAGTACTTC; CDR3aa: CASSPRFRGLDEQYF
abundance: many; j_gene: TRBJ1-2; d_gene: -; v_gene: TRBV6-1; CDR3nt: TGTGCCAGCAGTACCGACTCAGGGGACGACAACTATGGCTACACCTTC; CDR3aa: CASSTDSGDDNYGYTF
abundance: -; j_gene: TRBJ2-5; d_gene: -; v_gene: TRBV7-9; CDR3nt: TGTGCCAGCACTGGTGGCCCCCTGACCCAGTACTTC; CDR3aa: CASTGGPLTQYF
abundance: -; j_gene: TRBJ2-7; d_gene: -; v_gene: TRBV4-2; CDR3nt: TGTGCCAGCAGCCAAGATTTTGAGGGGACGGCGATCTACGAGCAGTACTTC; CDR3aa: CASSQDFEGTAIYEQYF
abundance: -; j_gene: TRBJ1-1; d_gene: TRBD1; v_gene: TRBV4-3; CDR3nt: TGCGCCAGCAGCCAGACCACAGGGGGTCGTGGCCTTAACACTGAAGCTTTCTTT; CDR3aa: CASSQTTGGRGLNTEAFF
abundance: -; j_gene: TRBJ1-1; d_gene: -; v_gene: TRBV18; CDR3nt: TGTGCCAGCTCACCGAACGCGGTAGGCACTGAAGCTTTCTTT; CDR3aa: CASSPNAVGTEAFF
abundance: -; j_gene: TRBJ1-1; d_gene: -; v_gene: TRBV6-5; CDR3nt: TGTGCCAGCAGCTCACAGGCGTACACTACCTACACTGAAGCTTTCTTT; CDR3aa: CASSSQAYTTYTEAFF